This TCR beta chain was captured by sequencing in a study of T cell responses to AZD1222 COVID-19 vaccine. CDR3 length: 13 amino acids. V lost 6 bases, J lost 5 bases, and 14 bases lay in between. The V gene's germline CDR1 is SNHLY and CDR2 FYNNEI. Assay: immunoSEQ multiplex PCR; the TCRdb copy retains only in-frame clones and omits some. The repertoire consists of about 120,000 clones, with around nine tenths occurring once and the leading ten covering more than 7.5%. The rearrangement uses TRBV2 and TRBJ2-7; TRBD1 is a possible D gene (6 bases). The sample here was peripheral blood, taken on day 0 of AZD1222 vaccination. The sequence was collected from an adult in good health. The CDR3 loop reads CASRNREAHEQYF. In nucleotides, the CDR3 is TGTGCCAGCAGGAACAGGGAAGCCCACGAGCAGTACTTC.